The 17 T cell receptor beta chains in this list originate from one sample, sequenced in a study of Ad26.COV2.S vaccination and SARS-CoV-2 variants. Some clones are missing from TCRdb's copy, which holds only in-frame ones; the method was immunoSEQ multiplex PCR. The table lists hundreds of thousands of clones, approximately 89% of them singletons. Treatment in this sample: some 20 received Ad26.COV2.S at low or high dose, single or two shots; a few received placebo; per-sample allocation not given. Repertoires come from day 63 after the first vaccine or placebo injection. The specimen comprised peripheral blood, sampled in a trial of Ad26.COV2.S vaccine versus placebo. Receptors were obtained from a person aged 18-65 years who received the Ad26.COV2.S COVID-19 vaccine or a placebo.

V and J are TRBV7-9 and TRBJ2-3, with TRBD1 matching over 8 bases. This CDR3 has 16 amino acids. V dropped 5 bases and J dropped 7; count of bases not matched to a gene: 14. CDR1 is SEHNR, CDR2 FQNEAQ, per germline (reference sequence). The CDR3 protein is CASSPRTGWVTNTQYF. The CDR3, as DNA: TGTGCCAGCAGCCCGAGGACAGGGTGGGTTACCAATACGCAGTATTTT.

DNA of the CDR3: TGTGCCAGCAGCTTTCGGTGGGATACGCAGTATTTT. Translating it yields CASSFRWDTQYF. The J gene is TRBJ2-3, the V gene TRBV5-4; D ambiguous. The CDR3 spans 12 residues. Germline assignment: CDR1 SGHNT and CDR2 YYREEE (reference sequence). V was shortened by 2 bases and J by 6 bases, with 7 bases between the two germline ends. Complete variable domain (other parts from reference TRBV5-4 and TRBJ2-3): ETGVTQSPTHLIKTRGQQVTLRCSSQSGHNTVSWYQQALGQGPQFIFQYYREEENGRGNFPPRFSGLQFPNYSSELNVNALELDDSALYLCASSFRWDTQYFGPGTRLTVL.

V is TRBV7-9 and J is TRBJ1-1, with D perhaps matching TRBD1 (5 bases). The V and J ends lost 4 bases and 10 bases respectively, with 25 bases between them. This CDR3 region has 16 residues. Per germline, CDR1 SEHNR and CDR2 FQNEAQ (reference sequence). The CDR3 loop reads CASSSANGAKKVRAFF. In nucleotides, the CDR3 is TGTGCCAGCAGCTCCGCTAACGGGGCCAAGAAGGTCAGAGCTTTCTTT.

V is TRBV5-1 and J is TRBJ2-7; either TRBD1 or TRBD2 may supply D (5 bases each). Per germline, CDR1 SGHRS and CDR2 YFSETQ. CDR3 length: 13 residues. The germline V and J ends were trimmed by 5 bases and 0 bases, with 9 bases remaining between them. In DNA form, the CDR3 reads TGCGCCAGCAGTCGGGGCAGCTCCTACGAGCAGTACTTC. Translating gives CASSRGSSYEQYF.

This chain links TRBV6-5 with TRBJ1-2; 7 bases agree with TRBD1. V was clipped by 7 bases and J by 8 bases; unmatched bases: 13. CDR1 MNHEY and CDR2 SVGAGI come from the germline V gene. The CDR3 length is 14 residues. CDR3 protein: CASKMTGINRGYTF. The CDR3 region has the DNA TGTGCCAGCAAGATGACAGGGATAAATAGGGGCTACACCTTC.

The J gene is TRBJ2-7, the V gene TRBV11-2, with a tentative D call TRBD2 (6 bases). This CDR3 spans 13 amino acids. The germline V gene has CDR1 SGHAT and CDR2 FQNNGV. V was pared by 1 base and J by 5 bases, with 9 bases between. The CDR3: CASSLAGEHEQYF. The CDR3, as DNA: TGTGCCAGCAGCTTAGCGGGGGAACACGAGCAGTACTTC. Together with reference TRBV11-2 and TRBJ2-7, the CDR3 gives the full variable domain: EAGVAQSPRYKIIEKRQSVAFWCNPISGHATLYWYQQILGQGPKLLIQFQNNGVVDDSQLPKDRFSAERLKGVDSTLKIQPAKLEDSAVYLCASSLAGEHEQYFGPGTRLTVT.

V is TRBV28 and J is TRBJ2-7, with D possibly matching TRBD2 (6 bases). Germline CDR1 and CDR2: MDHEN and SYDVKM. V was cut by 2 bases and J by 3 bases, with 17 bases left in between. This CDR3 region has 16 residues. In nucleotides, the CDR3 is TGTGCCAGCAGTTTAGGGCGGGGCCTCCAATACTACGAGCAGTACTTC. Translation gives CASSLGRGLQYYEQYF. Drawing the rest from reference TRBV28 and TRBJ2-7, the complete variable domain is DVKVTQSSRYLVKRTGEKVFLECVQDMDHENMFWYRQDPGLGLRLIYFSYDVKMKEKGDIPEGYSVSREKKERFSLILESASTNQTSMYLCASSLGRGLQYYEQYFGPGTRLTVT.

The chain couples TRBV19 to TRBJ1-4; tentatively, D is TRBD1 (6 bases). The CDR3 length is 15 residues. Trimming cost V 6 bases and J 7 bases, with 18 bases left between them. Germline lookup yields CDR1 LNHDA and CDR2 SQIVND (reference sequence). The CDR3 here is CASSNLQGFVEKLFF. The CDR3 nucleotides are TGTGCCAGTAGCAACCTACAGGGTTTTGTTGAAAAACTGTTTTTT.

This chain uses TRBV20-1 with TRBJ2-5, with a weak D call TRBD2 (6 bases). Germline CDR1 DFQATT, CDR2 SNEGSKA (reference sequence). The CDR3 loop spans 15 amino acids. The V end was cut by 3 bases, the J end by 1 base, with 15 bases between. The CDR3 DNA reads TGCAGTGCTAGTGCGGGGCAGAGACTCCAAGAGACCCAGTACTTC. Amino acid sequence: CSASAGQRLQETQYF.

This clone was picked up one time. The chain employs TRBV15 and TRBJ1-5, with D unresolved. CDR3 size: 13 residues. The germline V gene has CDR1 LNHNV and CDR2 YYDKDF (reference sequence). Trimming cost V 5 bases and J 8 bases, with 13 bases left between them. The CDR3 sequence: CATSAPRREPQHF. The CDR3, as DNA: TGTGCCACCAGCGCCCCAAGACGAGAGCCCCAGCATTTT.

The V call is TRBV28, the J call TRBJ2-5, with 8 bases that match TRBD1. With V trimmed by 4 bases and J by 2 bases, 6 bases remained unmatched. Germline CDR1 is MDHEN and CDR2 is SYDVKM. This CDR3 has 15 amino acids. The CDR3 DNA is TGTGCCAGCAGTTCAGGGGGCGCGCGACAAGAGACCCAGTACTTC. Residues: CASSSGGARQETQYF.

This chain connects TRBV2 to TRBJ1-2; possible D gene TRBD1, 6 bases. CDR3 size: 13 residues. The V and J ends lost 4 bases and 3 bases respectively, with 9 bases between them. The germline CDR1 and CDR2 sequences are SNHLY and FYNNEI. The CDR3 is CASSGQGHYGYTF. The DNA for the CDR3 is TGTGCCAGCAGTGGGCAGGGGCACTATGGCTACACCTTC.

Points on this clone: A read error may produce the germline difference seen at one junction end. This CDR3 is also generated by other DNA sequences in the sample. The chain recombines TRBV30 with TRBJ1-2; tentatively, D is TRBD1 (5 bases). The CDR3 covers 14 residues. The V gene's germline CDR1 is GTSNPN and CDR2 SVGIG (reference sequence). CDR3 coding DNA: TGTGCCTGGAGTGGGGTAGGGGCCGTCTATGGCTACACCTTT. It specifies CAWSGVGAVYGYTF.

The rearrangement links TRBV3-1 (or the pseudogene TRBV3-2) to TRBJ2-3, with a possible D match to TRBD1 (6 bases). Per germline, CDR1 LGHDT and CDR2 YNNKEL (reference sequence). V was trimmed by 8 bases and J by 4 bases, leaving 10 bases between them. The CDR3 has 12 residues. The CDR3 sequence: CASAQGPDTQYF. Written as DNA, the CDR3 is TGTGCCAGCGCACAGGGCCCAGATACGCAGTATTTT.

This clone has just a few counts. The genes are TRBV6-1 and TRBJ1-4; unclear D gene. The CDR3 has 16 residues. Germline V gene data show CDR1 as MNHNS and CDR2 as SASEGT. Trimming cost V 1 base and J 8 bases, with 17 bases left between them. CDR3 coding DNA: TGTGCCAGCAGTGAAGTACGACACCCAGGAGGGGAAAAACTGTTTTTT. Translation: CASSEVRHPGGEKLFF.

This sequence joins TRBV28 and TRBJ2-5; TRBD2 agrees at 10 bases. CDR1 is MDHEN, CDR2 SYDVKM, per germline. The V gene end was trimmed by 2 bases and the J gene end by 5 bases; junction bases not matched to a gene: 8. This CDR3 contains 16 residues. CDR3 in amino acids: CASSLLQRGGSETQYF. In DNA, the CDR3 is TGTGCCAGCAGTTTACTCCAGCGGGGGGGGTCGGAGACCCAGTACTTC.

The chain uses TRBV9 and TRBJ2-3; D call uncertain. CDR1 SGDLS and CDR2 YYNGEE come from the germline V gene. The germline V and J ends were trimmed by 1 base and 5 bases, with 8 bases remaining between them. CDR3 length: 13 residues. The CDR3 DNA reads TGTGCCAGCAGCGTAAACCCCTTAGATACGCAGTATTTT. Amino acids: CASSVNPLDTQYF.